This TCR beta chain was recorded in a study of OX40 agonist ivuxolimab in advanced cancers. Overall study: Dose-escalation patients were diagnosed with hepatocellular carcinoma, melanoma, renal cell cancer or head and neck cancer.

The data were produced by immunoSEQ multiplex PCR, yet TCRdb's version contains in-frame clones alone and is incomplete. In the table there are about 130,000 clones, about nine tenths of which are singletons. Study observations and caveats: Fewer expanded clones were found on average in CD4+ than in CD8+ T cells. Some nonresponders additionally presented with little normalized T-cell clonal expansion.

Turning to this clone: What it binds is not known.

V trimming: 5 bases; J trimming: 4 bases; junction bases outside the gene matches: 10. The CDR3 has 15 residues. Looked up from germline, CDR1 is SGHTA and CDR2 is FQGTGA. This specimen was CD4+ or CD8+ T cells sorted from blood, taken in a trial of the OX40 agonist ivuxolimab. The TCR was taken from an adult with an advanced solid tumor such as melanoma, head and neck, liver or kidney cancer. The chain combines TRBV7-3 with TRBJ2-7, with 8 positions matching TRBD2. In DNA, the CDR3 is TGTGCCAGCAGCCCAGGTCCAGCGGGAGATTACGAGCAGTACTTC. This translates into CASSPGPAGDYEQYF.